This T cell receptor beta chain came from a study of graft-versus-host responses after intestinal transplantation listed by TCRdb under 2021. Describing the broader study: The transplants that recipients received were multivisceral, liver-intestinal, or isolated intestinal. After intestinal transplantation, graft-versus-host and host-versus-graft alloreactive T cell clones in the graft, circulation and bone marrow were tracked using bulk TCR-beta CDR3 sequencing. All recipients received anti-thymocyte globulin induction followed by maintenance tacrolimus and steroids for three to four years. Donor T cell macrochimerism was defined as a peak of at least 4% donor T cells among recipient peripheral blood mononuclear cells. Of the roughly 24 intestinal transplant recipients enrolled in the cohort, one of whom was a retransplant, a few patients without pretransplant specimens were excluded. Alloreactive clones were identified by sequencing pre-transplant mixed lymphocyte reaction products and comparing these products with unstimulated pre-transplant donor and recipient T cells. Rather than going through the commercial service, samples from three later patients were sequenced in-house on an Illumina MiSeq and processed with MiXCR.

On this clone: Its antigen is still unknown. No much larger clonotype is one base removed from it; base qualities were not supplied.

The CDR3 runs 16 amino acids, cysteine and phenylalanine included. The retained sequence is limited to the CDR3, 48 bases, with the frame set at the first base. V trim: 3 bases; J trim: 2 bases; unmatched bases: 3. The germline V gene sets CDR1 to KGHSY and CDR2 to FQNENV. The library relied on the immunoSEQ multiplex PCR assay. For most patients, genomic DNA was isolated with the Qiagen DNeasy Blood and Tissue Kit and sent frozen to Adaptive Biotechnologies for TCR sequencing. For most patients, genomic DNA was subjected to high-throughput TCR-beta CDR3 sequencing by Adaptive Biotechnologies. As for how the authors treated the data: Adaptive's ImmunoSEQ software supplied the TCR sequencing data for 15 to 20 patients, while MiXCR and VDJtools were used to process three other patients. To correct CD4 versus CD8 sorting errors, sequences present in both subsets at a frequency ratio below 5:1 were removed. CDR3 nucleotide sequences shared between donor and recipient were removed because the origin of such sequences could not be assigned. To be classed as alloreactive, a clone needed at least 2-fold expansion over unstimulated cells and a minimum CFSE-low frequency of 0.002% (template counts) or 0.001% (read counts). A clone was considered mappable if detected in the sequenced pre-transplant spleen, lymph node, or MLR CFSE-low populations of the donor or recipient. The cumulative frequency of alloreactive clones was calculated as a percentage of all sequences, weighted by copy number. Sourced from immuneACCESS, this table was stored by TCRdb with only in-frame sequences that have V and J called. A share of the clones is absent; for the studies checked, an unresolved V gene accounts for under half, and the remainder has no known explanation. D and trimming were read from the DNA, whereas the V and J calls and clone size are those reported in that table. The sample has about 90,000 clones on record, roughly 90% of them singletons. The top ten hold 0.5% of the sample.

Overall study outcomes, separate from this receptor: Early after transplant, peak levels of circulating GvH clones were associated with declines in HvG clones. In patients with donor T cell macrochimerism, the allografts had high GvH to HvG T cell clonal ratios. GvH clones turned up in recipient bone marrow, with some appearing earlier in ileal mucosa or blood, a pattern consistent with an intestinal mucosal origin. The conclusions were limited by the relatively low number and heterogeneity of the intestinal transplant patients.

Read against the paper, the sample's time point label means: cells obtained before transplantation from donor or recipient. CD3+CD4+ and CD3+CD8+ populations were FACS-sorted from unstimulated pre-transplant donor and recipient cells taken from spleen or lymph nodes. The V gene is TRBV16 and the J gene is TRBJ2-1; 11 middle bases align to TRBD2. The receptor was derived from a human donor who received an intestinal transplant. The starting material was unstimulated CD8+ T cells sorted from spleen or lymph node cells, obtained before intestinal transplant. The CDR3 is CASSHLAGGPYNEQFF. The DNA is TGTGCCAGCAGCCATCTAGCGGGGGGTCCCTACAATGAGCAGTTCTTC.